This T cell receptor beta chain was sequenced during a study of blood T cell repertoires in COVID-19. At the level of the study: Sites in the United States, Italy and Spain provided acute and convalescent COVID-19 samples.

Measured with immunoSEQ multiplex PCR; TCRdb has only the in-frame clones, and not every one. This table holds approximately 25,000 clones, around 70% found once. This clone was recorded a few times. J was trimmed by 8 bases and V by 1 base; bases with no gene match: 7. Germline lookup yields CDR1 SEHNR and CDR2 FQNEAQ (reference sequence). The CDR3 runs to 16 residues. The receptor was isolated from a woman of 80 years or more with acute or convalescent COVID-19. Specimen: peripheral blood. The rearrangement links TRBV7-9 to TRBJ1-6; 8 positions agree with TRBD1. The CDR3, as DNA: TGTGCCAGCAGCTTAGGGACAGGGAGGGAGCATTCACCCCTCCACTTT. Protein sequence: CASSLGTGREHSPLHF.